These 16 T cell receptor beta chains were sequenced from one sample in a study of shared clonotypes between healthy human individuals. This table comes from immunoSEQ multiplex PCR, and its TCRdb copy is limited to in-frame clones, with some not included. The data hold roughly 2.1 million clones, with around 93% observed a single time. CD45RO-negative CD8 cells positively selected for CCR7 made up the naive population, which excluded terminally differentiated effector memory CD45RA+ cells. The sequenced material came from naive CD8+ T cells from PBMCs. These receptor sequences come from a man younger than 30 in good health. Some clones in this sample may be carry-over from other donors' samples.

The chain is built from TRBV30 and TRBJ2-7; TRBD1 aligns across 7 bases. This CDR3 spans 14 amino acids. The germline V gene encodes CDR1 GTSNPN and CDR2 SVGIG (reference sequence). The V gene end was trimmed by 1 base and the J gene end by 2 bases; junction bases not matched to a gene: 5. Written as DNA, the CDR3 is TGTGCCTGGAGTGAGGGGACAGAGCCCTACGAGCAGTACTTC. Its protein product is CAWSEGTEPYEQYF.

The V and J genes are TRBV6-6 and TRBJ2-7; possibly TRBD1 for D (6 bases). V shed 0 bases and J shed 0 bases, with 12 bases lying between them. Looked up from germline, CDR1 is MNHNY and CDR2 is SVGAGI (reference sequence). The CDR3 loop spans 16 amino acids. CDR3 protein: CASSYSTGTYSYEQYF. The CDR3 DNA reads TGTGCCAGCAGTTACTCTACCGGGACATACTCCTACGAGCAGTACTTC.

This chain joins TRBV28 and TRBJ1-1; D gene unclear. This CDR3 has 12 residues. The V end lost 6 bases, the J end lost 0 bases, and 5 bases lay between the germline ends. CDR1 and CDR2 from the germline V gene are MDHEN and SYDVKM. CDR3 amino acids: CASRRVNTEAFF. CDR3 DNA sequence: TGTGCCAGCAGGAGGGTGAACACTGAAGCTTTCTTT.

This clone was seen just once. This chain links TRBV6-5 with TRBJ2-7; the D gene could be TRBD1 or TRBD2 (6 bases each). CDR3 size: 15 residues. The germline CDR1 and CDR2 sequences are MNHEY and SVGAGI. V was shortened by 2 bases and J by 5 bases, with 16 bases between the two germline ends. Here the CDR3 reads CASSYTEGHSDEQYF. For the CDR3, the DNA is TGTGCCAGCAGTTACACGGAGGGACATTCCGACGAGCAGTACTTC.

The chain has TRBV6-5 and TRBJ2-4; the D gene is possibly TRBD2 (5 bases). CDR1 and CDR2 from the germline V gene are MNHEY and SVGAGI. The length of the CDR3 is 15 residues. V shed 0 bases and J shed 8 bases, with 14 bases lying between them. The CDR3 region has the DNA TGTGCCAGCAGTTACTCGAGGGTCCTCGGCGACATTCAGTACTTC. It yields the protein CASSYSRVLGDIQYF.

The chain uses TRBV6-6 and TRBJ1-2; a possible D gene is TRBD1 (6 bases). V was trimmed by 8 bases and J by 12 bases, leaving 13 bases between them. Germline V gene sequence: CDR1 MNHNY, CDR2 SVGAGI (reference sequence). The CDR3 totals 10 residues. In DNA, the CDR3 is TGTGCCAGCGGCGGGGGGGGCAACACCTTC. Protein sequence: CASGGGGNTF.

J is TRBJ2-3 and V is TRBV28, with TRBD2 matching 10 bases. V trimming: 2 bases; J trimming: 1 base; junction bases outside the gene matches: 6. The germline CDR1 and CDR2 sequences are MDHEN and SYDVKM. CDR3 size: 17 residues. The chain's CDR3 is CASSLVLAGTRTDTQYF. CDR3 sequence (DNA): TGTGCCAGCAGTTTAGTACTAGCGGGAACACGCACAGATACGCAGTATTTT.

The rearrangement links TRBV7-3 to TRBJ2-2, with 9 positions matching TRBD1. The CDR3 contains 20 residues. V was pared by 0 bases and J by 4 bases, with 15 bases of the junction left unmatched. Per germline, CDR1 SGHTA and CDR2 FQGTGA. CDR3 in DNA: TGTGCCAGCAGCTTAACCGGGACAGGGTTTGGCCCAACCTTCACCGGGGAGCTGTTTTTT. This sequence encodes CASSLTGTGFGPTFTGELFF.

V is TRBV4-2 and J is TRBJ2-2; D is possibly TRBD1 or TRBD2 (6 bases each). Trimming removed 0 bases from V and 1 base from J, with 15 bases in between. The CDR3 spans 18 residues. CDR1 and CDR2 (germline): LGHNA, YNFKEQ. For the CDR3, the DNA is TGTGCCAGCAGCCAAGATCGGGGGCAGGGAGGGAACACCGGGGAGCTGTTTTTT. Encoded protein: CASSQDRGQGGNTGELFF.

V is TRBV28 and J is TRBJ2-5; D is unclear. The CDR3 has 13 residues. Germline V CDR1 and CDR2: MDHEN, SYDVKM. With 3 bases removed from V and 5 bases from J, the gap between germline ends came to 10 bases. The CDR3 loop is CASSFFLRETQYF. The DNA of the CDR3 is TGTGCCAGCAGTTTCTTTTTAAGGGAGACCCAGTACTTC.

This clone appeared a single time. The rearrangement joins TRBV7-2 to TRBJ2-5; no reliable D call. Trimming shortened V by 4 bases and J by 3 bases, and 12 bases separated the two germline ends. The V gene's germline CDR1 is SGHTA and CDR2 FQGNSA. The CDR3 length is 14 residues. The CDR3 nucleotides are TGTGCCAGCAGCTCAGAGTGGCGGAAAGAGACCCAGTACTTC. Amino acid sequence: CASSSEWRKETQYF. Complete variable domain (other parts from reference TRBV7-2 and TRBJ2-5): GAGVSQSPSNKVTEKGKDVELRCDPISGHTALYWYRQSLGQGLEFLIYFQGNSAPDKSGLPSDRFSAERTGGSVSTLTIQRTQQEDSAVYLCASSSEWRKETQYFGPGTRLLVL.

J is TRBJ1-2 and V is TRBV13; 7 bases are shared with TRBD1. The CDR3 length is 15 residues. V was pared by 6 bases and J by 6 bases, with 13 bases of the junction left unmatched. The germline CDR1 and CDR2 sequences are PRHDT and FYEKMQ (reference sequence). The DNA of the CDR3 is TGTGCCAGCAGTCGATTCGTGACAGGGATAGATGGCTACACCTTC. It translates to CASSRFVTGIDGYTF. Full variable domain (rest looked up from reference TRBV13 and TRBJ1-2): AAGVIQSPRHLIKEKRETATLKCYPIPRHDTVYWYQQGPGQDPQFLISFYEKMQSDKGSIPDRFSAQQFSDYHSELNMSSLELGDSALYFCASSRFVTGIDGYTFGSGTRLTVV.

The CDR3: CASSLDQPQGGWYEKLFF. As DNA, the CDR3 is TGTGCCAGCAGCTTAGATCAGCCCCAGGGGGGGTGGTATGAAAAACTGTTTTTT. The rearrangement links TRBV7-8 to TRBJ1-4, with 7 bases identical to TRBD1. CDR1 is SGHVS and CDR2 is FQNEAQ in the germline V gene. V was clipped by 1 base and J by 6 bases; unmatched bases: 14. The CDR3 length is 18 residues.

This clone was seen a handful of times. The chain is built from TRBV10-1 and TRBJ2-7; possibly TRBD2 for D (6 bases). Trimming took 0 bases from V and 0 from J, leaving 12 bases between them. Per the germline V gene, CDR1 is WNHNN and CDR2 is SYGVQD (reference sequence). CDR3 length: 16 amino acids. CDR3: CASSESSGYSSYEQYF. CDR3 coding DNA: TGCGCCAGCAGTGAGTCGAGCGGGTACAGCTCCTACGAGCAGTACTTC.

The V and J genes are TRBV28 and TRBJ1-4, with a tentative D call TRBD1 (5 bases). Looked up from germline, CDR1 is MDHEN and CDR2 is SYDVKM. V was clipped by 4 bases and J by 0 bases, with 18 bases between them. This CDR3 comprises 18 residues. This CDR3 reads CASSSPGDLFTTNEKLFF. The CDR3 region has the DNA TGTGCCAGCAGTTCACCCGGGGACTTGTTTACAACTAATGAAAAACTGTTTTTT.

CDR3 residues: CASSALGGVGAEAFF. The CDR3 DNA reads TGTGCCAGCAGCGCGTTGGGTGGAGTAGGCGCTGAAGCTTTCTTT. This chain links TRBV11-2 with TRBJ1-1, with D unclear. The CDR3 totals 15 residues. The germline gives CDR1 SGHAT, CDR2 FQNNGV. The V gene lost 5 bases and the J gene lost 6 bases, with 19 bases spanning the gap. Drawing the rest from reference TRBV11-2 and TRBJ1-1, the complete variable domain is EAGVAQSPRYKIIEKRQSVAFWCNPISGHATLYWYQQILGQGPKLLIQFQNNGVVDDSQLPKDRFSAERLKGVDSTLKIQPAKLEDSAVYLCASSALGGVGAEAFFGQGTRLTVV.